The 5 T cell receptor beta chains reported below all come from one sample, sequenced in a study of blood T cell repertoires in COVID-19. Clones were sequenced by immunoSEQ multiplex PCR, and TCRdb holds only the in-frame ones, with some missing. This table holds some 250,000 clones, approximately 85% found once. The sequenced sample consisted of PBMCs or T cells enriched from blood (not recorded which). Receptor source: a woman aged 45-65 years who had recovered from COVID-19.

This rearrangement joins TRBV28 to TRBJ2-5; 7 nucleotides agree with TRBD2. CDR1 is MDHEN and CDR2 is SYDVKM in the germline V gene. V was pared by 4 bases and J by 1 base, with 6 bases of the junction left unmatched. The CDR3 is made up of 15 amino acids. This CDR3 is CASSSASGLQETQYF. CDR3 nucleotide sequence: TGTGCCAGCAGTTCGGCTAGCGGCCTCCAAGAGACCCAGTACTTC. The full variable domain, completed using reference TRBV28 and TRBJ2-5, is DVKVTQSSRYLVKRTGEKVFLECVQDMDHENMFWYRQDPGLGLRLIYFSYDVKMKEKGDIPEGYSVSREKKERFSLILESASTNQTSMYLCASSSASGLQETQYFGPGTRLLVL.

The J gene is TRBJ2-3, the V gene TRBV3-1 (or the pseudogene TRBV3-2); weak D call: TRBD2 (6 bases). In germline, CDR1 is LGHDT, CDR2 YNNKEL (reference sequence). This CDR3 comprises 13 residues. The V end lost 8 bases, the J end lost 4 bases, and 13 bases lay between the germline ends. The CDR3 nucleotides are TGTGCCAGCGGGGACTTCGGATCAGATACGCAGTATTTT. It codes for CASGDFGSDTQYF.

The V call is TRBV15, the J call TRBJ2-3, with a possible D match to TRBD1 (6 bases). Germline CDR1 reads LNHNV; CDR2 reads YYDKDF (reference sequence). This CDR3 is built from 17 residues. The V gene lost 0 bases and the J gene lost 6 bases, with 19 bases spanning the gap. The CDR3 DNA reads as TGTGCCACCAGCAGAGATAAGTCGGCAGGGGAATGGGATACGCAGTATTTT. Its protein is CATSRDKSAGEWDTQYF. Full variable domain (remainder filled in from reference TRBV15 and TRBJ2-3): DAMVIQNPRYQVTQFGKPVTLSCSQTLNHNVMYWYQQKSSQAPKLLFHYYDKDFNNEADTPDNFQSRRPNTSFCFLDIRSPGLGDTAMYLCATSRDKSAGEWDTQYFGPGTRLTVL.

The chain combines TRBV19 with TRBJ1-4; maybe TRBD1 (6 bases). Per germline, CDR1 LNHDA and CDR2 SQIVND (reference sequence). Trimming pared 3 bases from V and 4 bases from J, leaving 12 bases between. CDR3 length equals 15 residues. CDR3 DNA: TGTGCCAGTAGTATCCCAGGGGCAAGTAATGAAAAACTGTTTTTT. Translation gives CASSIPGASNEKLFF.

This chain connects TRBV29-1 to TRBJ2-7; tentative D call: TRBD2 (6 bases). V lost 5 bases and J 4 bases, leaving 15 bases between the germline ends. The CDR3 has 13 amino acids. CDR1 SQVTM and CDR2 ANQGSEA come from the germline V gene. Here the CDR3 reads CSVISGLNYEQYF. In DNA form, the CDR3 reads TGCAGCGTTATTTCGGGACTGAATTACGAGCAGTACTTC.